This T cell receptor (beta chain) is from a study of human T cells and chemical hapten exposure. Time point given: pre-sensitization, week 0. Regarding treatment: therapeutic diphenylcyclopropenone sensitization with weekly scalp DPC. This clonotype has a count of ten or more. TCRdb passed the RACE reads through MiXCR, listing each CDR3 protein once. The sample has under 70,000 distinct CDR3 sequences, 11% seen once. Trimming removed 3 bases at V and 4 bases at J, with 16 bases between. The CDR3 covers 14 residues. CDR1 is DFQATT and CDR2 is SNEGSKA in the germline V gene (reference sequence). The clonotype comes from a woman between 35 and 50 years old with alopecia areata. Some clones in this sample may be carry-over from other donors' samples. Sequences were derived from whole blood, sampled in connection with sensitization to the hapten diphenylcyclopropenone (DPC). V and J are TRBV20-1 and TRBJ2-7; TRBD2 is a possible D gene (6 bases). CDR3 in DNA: TGCAGTGCTAGTCGGCGGGGAGGATTGTACGAGCAGTACTTC. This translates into CSASRRGGLYEQYF.